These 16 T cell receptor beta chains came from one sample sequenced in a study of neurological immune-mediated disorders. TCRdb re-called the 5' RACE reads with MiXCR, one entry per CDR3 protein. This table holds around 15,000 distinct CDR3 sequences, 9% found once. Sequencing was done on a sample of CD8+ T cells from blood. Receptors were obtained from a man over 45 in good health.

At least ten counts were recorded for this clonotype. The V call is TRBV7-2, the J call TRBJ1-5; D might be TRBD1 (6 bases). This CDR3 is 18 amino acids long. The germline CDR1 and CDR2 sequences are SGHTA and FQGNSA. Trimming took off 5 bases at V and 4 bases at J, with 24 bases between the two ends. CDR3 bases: TGTGCCAGCAGCCCAGGGTCCCCGGGGCAGGGGTATAATCAGCCCCAGCATTTT. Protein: CASSPGSPGQGYNQPQHF.

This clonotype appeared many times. The CDR3 protein is CSARTTSRSYNEQFF. CDR3 in DNA: TGCAGTGCTAGGACGACTAGCCGCTCCTACAATGAGCAGTTCTTC. The J gene is TRBJ2-1, the V gene TRBV20-1; 7 nucleotides match TRBD2. The CDR3 runs to 15 residues. The junction had 5 bases not matched to a gene; V was cut back by 3 bases and J by 0 bases. The germline V gene has CDR1 DFQATT and CDR2 SNEGSKA (reference sequence).

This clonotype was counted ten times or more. The CDR3 loop is CASSIWTGDQPQHF. The CDR3 DNA reads TGTGCCAGTAGTATTTGGACAGGGGATCAGCCCCAGCATTTT. The chain recombines TRBV19 with TRBJ1-5; 9 bases match TRBD1. CDR1 is LNHDA and CDR2 is SQIVND in the germline V gene (reference sequence). V shed 3 bases, J shed 5 bases, and the junction held 2 bases outside the gene matches. The CDR3 length is 14 residues.

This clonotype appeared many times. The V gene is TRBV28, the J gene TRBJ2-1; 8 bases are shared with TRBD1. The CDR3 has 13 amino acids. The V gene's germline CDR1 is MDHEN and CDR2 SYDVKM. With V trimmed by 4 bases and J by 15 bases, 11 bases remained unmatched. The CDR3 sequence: CASSYGQGTFGFF. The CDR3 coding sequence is TGTGCCAGCAGTTATGGACAGGGTACATTTGGGTTCTTC.

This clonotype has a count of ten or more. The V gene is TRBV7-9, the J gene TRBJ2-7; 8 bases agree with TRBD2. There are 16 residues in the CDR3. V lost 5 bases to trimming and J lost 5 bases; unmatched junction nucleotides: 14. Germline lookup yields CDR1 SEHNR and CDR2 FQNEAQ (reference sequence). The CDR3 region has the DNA TGTGCCAGCAGCCCCCCCGGGACTAGGCTTGGCAACGAGCAGTACTTC. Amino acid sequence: CASSPPGTRLGNEQYF.

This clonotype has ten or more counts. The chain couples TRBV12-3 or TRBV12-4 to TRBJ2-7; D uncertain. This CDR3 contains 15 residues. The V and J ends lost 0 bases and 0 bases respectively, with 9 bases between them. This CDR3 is CASSLALASSYEQYF. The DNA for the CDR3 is TGTGCCAGCAGTTTAGCGCTTGCTAGCTCCTACGAGCAGTACTTC.

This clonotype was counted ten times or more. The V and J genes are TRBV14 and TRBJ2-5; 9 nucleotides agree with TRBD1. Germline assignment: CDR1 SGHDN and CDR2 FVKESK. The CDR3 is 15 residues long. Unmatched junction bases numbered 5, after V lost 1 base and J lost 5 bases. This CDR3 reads CASSQGAGTGETQYF. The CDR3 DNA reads TGTGCCAGCAGCCAAGGGGCGGGGACAGGGGAGACCCAGTACTTC.

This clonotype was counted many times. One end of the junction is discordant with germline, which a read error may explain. In nucleotides, the CDR3 is TGCGCCAGCAGCCGGCGGGGCGGTTCGAACACCGGGGAGCCGTTTTTT. Its protein is CASSRRGGSNTGEPFF. V and J are TRBV4-3 and TRBJ2-2; TRBD2 might be the D (6 bases). Germline V lookup: CDR1 LGHNA, CDR2 YSLEER. The CDR3 is 16 residues long.

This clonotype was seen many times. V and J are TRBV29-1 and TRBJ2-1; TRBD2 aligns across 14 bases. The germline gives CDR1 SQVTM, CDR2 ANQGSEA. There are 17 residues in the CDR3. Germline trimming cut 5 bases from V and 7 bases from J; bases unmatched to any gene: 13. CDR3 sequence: CSVSGTSGSEILNEQFF. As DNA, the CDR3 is TGCAGCGTTTCTGGGACTAGCGGGAGCGAGATCCTAAATGAGCAGTTCTTC.

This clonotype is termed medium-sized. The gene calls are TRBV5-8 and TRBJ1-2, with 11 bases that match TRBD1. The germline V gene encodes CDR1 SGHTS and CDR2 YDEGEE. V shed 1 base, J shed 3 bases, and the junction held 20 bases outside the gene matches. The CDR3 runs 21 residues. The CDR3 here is CASSLYISWKDRGPPDYGYTF. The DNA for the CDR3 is TGTGCCAGCAGCTTGTATATCTCTTGGAAGGACAGGGGGCCCCCGGACTATGGCTACACCTTC.

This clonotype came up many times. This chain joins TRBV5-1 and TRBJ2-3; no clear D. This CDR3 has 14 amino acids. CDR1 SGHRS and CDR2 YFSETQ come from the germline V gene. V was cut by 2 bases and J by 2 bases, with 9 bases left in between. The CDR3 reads CASSLHSPTDTQYF. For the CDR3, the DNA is TGCGCCAGCAGCTTACACTCTCCCACAGATACGCAGTATTTT.

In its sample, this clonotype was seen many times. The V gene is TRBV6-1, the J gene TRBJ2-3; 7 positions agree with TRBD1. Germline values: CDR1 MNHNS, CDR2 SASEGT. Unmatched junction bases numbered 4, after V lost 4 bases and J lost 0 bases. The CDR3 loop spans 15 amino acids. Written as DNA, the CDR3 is TGTGCCAGCAGTGCTTGGGACAGCAGCACAGATACGCAGTATTTT. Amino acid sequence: CASSAWDSSTDTQYF.

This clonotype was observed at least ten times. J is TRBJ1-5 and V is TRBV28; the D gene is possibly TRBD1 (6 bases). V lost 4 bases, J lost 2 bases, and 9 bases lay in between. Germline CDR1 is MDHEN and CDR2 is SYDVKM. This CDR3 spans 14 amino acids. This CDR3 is CASSSQGRNQPQHF. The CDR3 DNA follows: TGTGCCAGCAGTTCCCAGGGGCGCAATCAGCCCCAGCATTTT.

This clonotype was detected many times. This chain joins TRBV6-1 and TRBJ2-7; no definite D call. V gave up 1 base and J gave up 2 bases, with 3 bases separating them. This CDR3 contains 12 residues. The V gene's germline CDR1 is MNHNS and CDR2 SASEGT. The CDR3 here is CASSEGTYEQYF. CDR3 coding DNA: TGTGCCAGCAGTGAAGGGACCTACGAGCAGTACTTC.

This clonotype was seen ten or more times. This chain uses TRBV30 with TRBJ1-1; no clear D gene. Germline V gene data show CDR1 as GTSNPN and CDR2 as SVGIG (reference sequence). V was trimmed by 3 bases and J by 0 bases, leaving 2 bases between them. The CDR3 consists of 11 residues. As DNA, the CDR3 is TGTGCCTGGAGCCTGAACACTGAAGCTTTCTTT. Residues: CAWSLNTEAFF.

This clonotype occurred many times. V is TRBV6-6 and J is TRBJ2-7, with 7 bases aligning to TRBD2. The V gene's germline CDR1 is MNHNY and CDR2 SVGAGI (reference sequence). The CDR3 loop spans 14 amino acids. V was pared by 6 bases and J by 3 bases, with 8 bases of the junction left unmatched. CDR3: CASSPTLAVYEQYF. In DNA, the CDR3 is TGTGCCAGCAGCCCGACCCTAGCGGTCTACGAGCAGTACTTC.